This T cell receptor (beta chain) emerged from a study of cytomegalovirus exposure and HLA in healthy donors. The study, taken as a whole, reports: Rare sequences made up most TCRs, while some public TCRs were found in many donors. Beyond CMV serostatus, there was no information to go on about immune exposure. Most of the TCR beta V segments (in an earlier analysis) were productive either about 87% or about 30% of the time.

This clone was counted only a few times. Its matching antigen is unknown. Trimming removed 0 bases from V and 3 bases from J; junction bases left unmatched: 8. CDR1 is SGHRS, CDR2 YFSETQ, per germline. The CDR3 runs 16 residues. PCR primers comprised 60 Vbeta and 13 Jbeta primers. Clones were read by immunoSEQ multiplex PCR, and TCRdb kept only the in-frame ones, dropping some. The repertoire holds roughly 150,000 clones, with over 80% as singletons. This receptor was obtained from a woman aged 18-30 years in good health and CMV-seronegative. V usage is TRBV5-1 and J usage is TRBJ1-1; TRBD1 matches at 7 bases. Source material: PBMCs. CDR3 sequence (DNA): TGCGCCAGCAGCTTGGGGGGGAATACAGGGGACACTGAAGCTTTCTTT. It translates to CASSLGGNTGDTEAFF.